The 10 T cell receptor beta chains presented below share a single source sample, sequenced in a study of cytomegalovirus exposure and HLA in healthy donors. The repertoire was sequenced with immunoSEQ multiplex PCR; TCRdb's copy has only in-frame clones and lacks some. Of around 150,000 clones listed, 86% are singletons. What was sequenced was PBMCs. These receptors were collected from a woman aged 18-29 years in good health and CMV-seronegative.

The chain joins TRBV7-9 to TRBJ1-4, with unresolved D. Germline CDR1 and CDR2: SEHNR and FQNEAQ (reference sequence). V shed 1 base and J shed 8 bases, with 5 bases lying between them. The CDR3 covers 12 residues. Here the CDR3 reads CASSLVREKLFF. The CDR3 nucleotides read TGTGCCAGCAGCTTAGTCCGGGAAAAACTGTTTTTT.

The chain uses TRBV14 and TRBJ1-2; D gene uncertain. This CDR3 has 13 amino acids. V lost 5 bases, J lost 7 bases, and 14 bases lay in between. The germline V gene has CDR1 SGHDN and CDR2 FVKESK. The CDR3 coding sequence is TGTGCCAGCAGCTCCCCAGGATCTCCTGGCTACACCTTC. Its translation is CASSSPGSPGYTF.

The V gene is TRBV19, the J gene TRBJ1-5; 9 bases align to TRBD1. Germline trimming cut 10 bases from V and 6 bases from J; bases unmatched to any gene: 7. Germline lookup yields CDR1 LNHDA and CDR2 SQIVND (reference sequence). This CDR3 region has 13 residues. The CDR3 is CATGDRAGQPQHF. In DNA form, the CDR3 reads TGTGCCACCGGGGACAGGGCAGGTCAGCCCCAGCATTTT.

This clone was seen once. The chain is built from TRBV4-1 and TRBJ2-2; unclear D gene. Trimming stripped 4 bases from V and 3 bases from J, with 3 bases between. The CDR3 runs 12 residues. In germline, CDR1 is MGHRA, CDR2 YSYEKL. The CDR3 is CASSPYTGELFF. CDR3 coding DNA: TGCGCCAGCAGCCCGTACACCGGGGAGCTGTTTTTT.

The CDR3: CASSTLPGGDGYTF. CDR3 DNA: TGTGCCAGCAGCACTCTCCCGGGGGGTGATGGCTACACCTTC. V usage is TRBV7-2 and J usage is TRBJ1-2, with a weak D call TRBD1 (5 bases). CDR3 size: 14 residues. Germline assignment: CDR1 SGHTA and CDR2 FQGNSA. V lost 5 bases, J lost 6 bases, and 16 bases lay in between.

The chain links TRBV4-3 to TRBJ1-4; D is perhaps TRBD1 (6 bases). The germline CDR1 and CDR2 sequences are LGHNA and YSLEER. Trimming cost V 0 bases and J 11 bases, with 16 bases left between them. This CDR3 is 15 amino acids long. CDR3 sequence reads: CASSQDRQGREKLFF. The CDR3 DNA sequence: TGCGCCAGCAGCCAAGATCGGCAGGGGAGGGAGAAACTGTTTTTT.

This chain joins TRBV5-4 and TRBJ2-7, with D possibly being TRBD2 (5 bases). The germline CDR1 and CDR2 sequences are SGHNT and YYREEE (reference sequence). V shed 2 bases and J shed 3 bases, with 15 bases lying between them. CDR3 length: 15 amino acids. The DNA of the CDR3 is TGTGCCAGCAGCTTAGGAGGTTCCGGCGTCTACGAGCAGTACTTC. As protein: CASSLGGSGVYEQYF.

The chain carries TRBV18 and TRBJ1-6, with a tentative D call TRBD1 (6 bases). Germline-derived CDR1 and CDR2 are KGHSH and LQKENI. Trimming took 1 base from V and 9 from J, leaving 10 bases between them. CDR3 size: 14 residues. CDR3 bases: TGTGCCAGCTCACCACAGACAGGTCCTTCACCCCTCCACTTT. It translates to CASSPQTGPSPLHF.

This clone showed up just once. CDR3 sequence: CASSVEPSGRNYGYTF. CDR3 DNA: TGTGCCAGCAGCGTAGAGCCCTCGGGGAGAAACTATGGCTACACCTTC. The gene calls are TRBV9 and TRBJ1-2; no reliable D call. Germline lookup yields CDR1 SGDLS and CDR2 YYNGEE. CDR3 length: 16 residues. With 0 bases removed from V and 2 bases from J, the gap between germline ends came to 14 bases.

The chain links TRBV2 to TRBJ1-4, with 8 nucleotides matching TRBD1. Germline CDR1 is SNHLY and CDR2 is FYNNEI. CDR3 length: 15 amino acids. The V and J ends lost 8 bases and 3 bases, in that order; junction bases with no gene match: 8. CDR3 in DNA: TGTGCCAGCGTTTTCAGGGGGCGGTCTAATGAAAAACTGTTTTTT. This sequence encodes CASVFRGRSNEKLFF. Filled out from reference TRBV2 and TRBJ1-4, the complete variable domain reads EPEVTQTPSHQVTQMGQEVILRCVPISNHLYFYWYRQILGQKVEFLVSFYNNEISEKSEIFDDQFSVERPDGSNFTLKIRSTKLEDSAMYFCASVFRGRSNEKLFFGSGTQLSVL.